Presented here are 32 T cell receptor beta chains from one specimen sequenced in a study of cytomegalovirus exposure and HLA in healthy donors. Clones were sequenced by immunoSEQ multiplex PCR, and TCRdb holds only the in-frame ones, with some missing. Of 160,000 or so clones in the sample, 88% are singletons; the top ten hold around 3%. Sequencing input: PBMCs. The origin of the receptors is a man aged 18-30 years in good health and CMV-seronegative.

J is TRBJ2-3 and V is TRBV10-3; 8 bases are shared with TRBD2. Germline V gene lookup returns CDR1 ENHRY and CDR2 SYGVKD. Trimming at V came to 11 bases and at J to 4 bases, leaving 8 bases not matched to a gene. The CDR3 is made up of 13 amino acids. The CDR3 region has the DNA TGTGCCTCTCGGAGCGGGAGTGCAGATACGCAGTATTTT. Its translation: CASRSGSADTQYF.

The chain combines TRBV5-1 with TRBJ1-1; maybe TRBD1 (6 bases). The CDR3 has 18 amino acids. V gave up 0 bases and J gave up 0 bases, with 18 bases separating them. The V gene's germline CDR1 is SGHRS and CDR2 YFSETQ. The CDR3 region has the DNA TGCGCCAGCAGCTTGGCCGATGGAAGGGGACAAATGAACACTGAAGCTTTCTTT. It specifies CASSLADGRGQMNTEAFF.

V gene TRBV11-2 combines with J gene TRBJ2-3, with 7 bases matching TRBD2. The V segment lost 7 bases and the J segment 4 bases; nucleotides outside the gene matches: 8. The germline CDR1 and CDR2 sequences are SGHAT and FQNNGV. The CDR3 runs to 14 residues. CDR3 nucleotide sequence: TGTGCCAGCAACCCTGGGGGGGGTGCAGATACGCAGTATTTT. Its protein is CASNPGGGADTQYF.

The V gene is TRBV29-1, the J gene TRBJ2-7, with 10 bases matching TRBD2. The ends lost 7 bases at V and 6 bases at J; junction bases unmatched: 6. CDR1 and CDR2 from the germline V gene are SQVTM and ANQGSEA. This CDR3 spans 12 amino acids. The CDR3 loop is CSGTSGAGEQYF. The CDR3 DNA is TGCAGCGGAACTAGCGGGGCGGGCGAGCAGTACTTC.

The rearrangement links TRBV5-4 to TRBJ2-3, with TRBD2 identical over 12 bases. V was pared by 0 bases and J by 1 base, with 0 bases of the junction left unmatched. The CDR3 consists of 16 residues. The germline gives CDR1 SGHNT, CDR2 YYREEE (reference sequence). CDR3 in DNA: TGTGCCAGCAGCTTGGGACTAGCGGGAGGCACAGATACGCAGTATTTT. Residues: CASSLGLAGGTDTQYF.

The CDR3 region is CASSLERDTF. CDR3 nucleotide sequence: TGTGCCAGCAGCTTAGAGAGGGACACCTTC. V usage is TRBV7-9 and J usage is TRBJ1-2, with unresolved D. The CDR3 runs to 10 residues. The germline V gene encodes CDR1 SEHNR and CDR2 FQNEAQ (reference sequence). V was pared by 1 base and J by 12 bases, with 6 bases between.

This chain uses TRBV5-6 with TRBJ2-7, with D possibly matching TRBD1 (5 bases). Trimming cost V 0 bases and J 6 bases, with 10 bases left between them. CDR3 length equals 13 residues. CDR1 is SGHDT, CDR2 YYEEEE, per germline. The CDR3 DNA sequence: TGTGCCAGCAGCTTGGGCAGGGTATCCGAGCAGTACGTC. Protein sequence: CASSLGRVSEQYV.

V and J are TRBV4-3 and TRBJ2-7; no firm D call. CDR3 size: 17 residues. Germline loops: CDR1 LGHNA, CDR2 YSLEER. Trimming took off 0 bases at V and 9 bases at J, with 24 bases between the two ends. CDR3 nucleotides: TGCGCCAGCAGCCAAGAACAGCTGGATACCGTATCCAATGGGCAGTACTTC. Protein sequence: CASSQEQLDTVSNGQYF.

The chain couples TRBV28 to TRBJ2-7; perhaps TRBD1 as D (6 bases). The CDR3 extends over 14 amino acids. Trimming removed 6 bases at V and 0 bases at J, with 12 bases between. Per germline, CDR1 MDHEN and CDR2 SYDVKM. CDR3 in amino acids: CASRRGGASYEQYV. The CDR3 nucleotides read TGTGCCAGCAGGCGTGGGGGCGCCTCCTACGAGCAGTACGTC.

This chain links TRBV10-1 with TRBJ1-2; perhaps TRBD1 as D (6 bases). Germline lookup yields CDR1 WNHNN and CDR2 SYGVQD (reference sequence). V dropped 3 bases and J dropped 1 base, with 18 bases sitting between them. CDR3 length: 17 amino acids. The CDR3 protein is CASSEWTEEWINYGYTF. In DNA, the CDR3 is TGCGCCAGCAGTGAATGGACAGAGGAATGGATTAACTATGGCTACACCTTC.

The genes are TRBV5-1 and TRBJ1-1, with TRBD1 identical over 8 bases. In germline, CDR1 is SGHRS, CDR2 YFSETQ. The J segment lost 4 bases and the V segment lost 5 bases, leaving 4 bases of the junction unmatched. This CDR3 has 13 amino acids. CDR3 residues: CASSTGGATEAFF. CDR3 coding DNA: TGCGCCAGCAGTACAGGGGGAGCCACTGAAGCTTTCTTT.

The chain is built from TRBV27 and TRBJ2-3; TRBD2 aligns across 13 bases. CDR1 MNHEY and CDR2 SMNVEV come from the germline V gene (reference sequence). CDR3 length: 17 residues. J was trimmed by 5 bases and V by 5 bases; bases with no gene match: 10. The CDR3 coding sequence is TGTGCCAGCAGTCCTACTAGCGGGAGGGCCCGGGTAGATACGCAGTATTTT. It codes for CASSPTSGRARVDTQYF.

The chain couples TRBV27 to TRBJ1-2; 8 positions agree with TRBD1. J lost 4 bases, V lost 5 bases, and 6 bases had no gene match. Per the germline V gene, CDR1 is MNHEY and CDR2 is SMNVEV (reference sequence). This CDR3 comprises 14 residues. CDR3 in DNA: TGTGCCAGCAGTACCAGACAGGGGACCTATGGCTACACCTTC. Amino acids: CASSTRQGTYGYTF.

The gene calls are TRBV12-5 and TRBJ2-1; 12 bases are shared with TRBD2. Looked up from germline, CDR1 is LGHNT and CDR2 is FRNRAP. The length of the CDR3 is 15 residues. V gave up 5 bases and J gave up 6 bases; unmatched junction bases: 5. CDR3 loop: CASGEGLAGFNEQFF. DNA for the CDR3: TGTGCTAGTGGTGAAGGACTAGCGGGATTCAATGAGCAGTTCTTC.

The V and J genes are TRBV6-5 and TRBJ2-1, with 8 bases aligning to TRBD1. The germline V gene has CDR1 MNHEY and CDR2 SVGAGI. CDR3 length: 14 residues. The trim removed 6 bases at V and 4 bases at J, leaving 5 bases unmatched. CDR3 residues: CASRSGTGYNEQFF. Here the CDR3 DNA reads TGTGCCAGCAGATCGGGGACAGGTTACAATGAGCAGTTCTTC.

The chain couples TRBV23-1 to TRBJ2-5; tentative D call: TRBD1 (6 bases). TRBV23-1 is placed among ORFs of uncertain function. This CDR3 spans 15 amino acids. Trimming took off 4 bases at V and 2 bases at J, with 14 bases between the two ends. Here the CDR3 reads CASSPDTDSQETQYF. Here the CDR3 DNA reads TGCGCCAGCAGTCCTGATACGGACAGTCAAGAGACCCAGTACTTC.

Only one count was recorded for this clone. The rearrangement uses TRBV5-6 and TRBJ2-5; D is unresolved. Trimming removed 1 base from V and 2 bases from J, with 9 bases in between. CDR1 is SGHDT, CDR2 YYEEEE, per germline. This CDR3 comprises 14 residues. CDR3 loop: CASSLWAAQETQYF. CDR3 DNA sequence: TGTGCCAGCAGCTTGTGGGCAGCTCAAGAGACCCAGTACTTC.

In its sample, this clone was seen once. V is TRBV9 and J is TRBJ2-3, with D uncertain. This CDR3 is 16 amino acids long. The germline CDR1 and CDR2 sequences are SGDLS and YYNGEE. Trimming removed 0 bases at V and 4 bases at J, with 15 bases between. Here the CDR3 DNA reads TGTGCCAGCAGCGTAGGGGTCAGGTATGGTTCAGATACGCAGTATTTT. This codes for CASSVGVRYGSDTQYF.

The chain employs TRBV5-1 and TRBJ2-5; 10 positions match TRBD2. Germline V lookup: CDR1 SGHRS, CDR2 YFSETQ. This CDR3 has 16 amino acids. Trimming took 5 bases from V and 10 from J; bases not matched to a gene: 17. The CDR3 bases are TGCGCCAGCAGACCCCAAGCGGCTAGCGGGGGTTGGGGCCAGTACTTC. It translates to CASRPQAASGGWGQYF.

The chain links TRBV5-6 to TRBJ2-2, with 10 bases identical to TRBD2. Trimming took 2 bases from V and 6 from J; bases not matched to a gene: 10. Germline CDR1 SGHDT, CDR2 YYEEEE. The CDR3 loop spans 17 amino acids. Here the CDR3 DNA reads TGTGCCAGCAGCTTTCCTAGCGGGAGAGGATTTGCCGGGGAGCTGTTTTTT. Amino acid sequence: CASSFPSGRGFAGELFF.

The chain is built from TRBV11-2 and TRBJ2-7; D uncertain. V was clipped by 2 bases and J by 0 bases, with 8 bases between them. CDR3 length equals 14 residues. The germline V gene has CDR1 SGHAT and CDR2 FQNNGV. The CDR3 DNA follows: TGTGCCAGCAGCTTACGCAGAGACTCCTACGAGCAGTACGTC. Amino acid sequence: CASSLRRDSYEQYV.

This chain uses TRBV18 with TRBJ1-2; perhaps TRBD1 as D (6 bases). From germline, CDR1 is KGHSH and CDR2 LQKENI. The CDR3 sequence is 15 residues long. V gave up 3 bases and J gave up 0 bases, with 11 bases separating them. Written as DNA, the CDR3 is TGTGCCAGCTCACCGACGGACAGAGCTAACTATGGCTACACCTTC. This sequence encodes CASSPTDRANYGYTF.

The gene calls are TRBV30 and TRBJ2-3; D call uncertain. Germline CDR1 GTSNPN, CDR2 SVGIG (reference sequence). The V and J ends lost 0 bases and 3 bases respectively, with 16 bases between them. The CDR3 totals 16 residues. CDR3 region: CAWSVGASGLTDTQYF. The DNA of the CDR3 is TGTGCCTGGAGTGTAGGAGCCAGTGGGTTAACAGATACGCAGTATTTT.

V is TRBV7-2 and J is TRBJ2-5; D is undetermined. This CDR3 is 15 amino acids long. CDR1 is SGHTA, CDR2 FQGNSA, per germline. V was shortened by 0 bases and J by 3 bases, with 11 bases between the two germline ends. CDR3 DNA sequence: TGTGCCAGCAGCTTAGCCCCAGCGTCTGAAGAGACCCAGTACTTC. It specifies CASSLAPASEETQYF.

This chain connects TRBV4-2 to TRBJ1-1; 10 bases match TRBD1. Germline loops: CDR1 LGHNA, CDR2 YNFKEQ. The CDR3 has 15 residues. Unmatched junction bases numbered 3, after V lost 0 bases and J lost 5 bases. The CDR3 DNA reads TGTGCCAGCAGCCAAGAGGGGACAGGGGTGACTGAAGCTTTCTTT. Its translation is CASSQEGTGVTEAFF.

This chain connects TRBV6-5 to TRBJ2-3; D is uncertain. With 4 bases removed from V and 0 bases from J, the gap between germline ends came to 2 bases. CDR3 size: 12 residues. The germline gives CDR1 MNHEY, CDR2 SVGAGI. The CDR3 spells CASSSSTDTQYF. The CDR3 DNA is TGTGCCAGCAGTTCTAGCACAGATACGCAGTATTTT.

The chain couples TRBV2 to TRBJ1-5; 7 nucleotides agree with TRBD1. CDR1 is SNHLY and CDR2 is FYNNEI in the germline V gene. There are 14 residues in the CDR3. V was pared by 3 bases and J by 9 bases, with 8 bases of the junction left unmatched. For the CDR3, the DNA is TGTGCCAGCAGTGATGGACAGGCCAGTCGGCCCCAGCATTTT. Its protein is CASSDGQASRPQHF. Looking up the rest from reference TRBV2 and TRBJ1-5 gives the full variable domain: EPEVTQTPSHQVTQMGQEVILRCVPISNHLYFYWYRQILGQKVEFLVSFYNNEISEKSEIFDDQFSVERPDGSNFTLKIRSTKLEDSAMYFCASSDGQASRPQHFGDGTRLSIL.

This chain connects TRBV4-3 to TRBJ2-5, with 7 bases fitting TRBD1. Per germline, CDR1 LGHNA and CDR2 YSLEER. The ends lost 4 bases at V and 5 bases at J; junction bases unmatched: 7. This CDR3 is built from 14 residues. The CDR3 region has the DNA TGCGCCAGCAGCCGCCGAGACAGGGAGGAGACCCAGTACTTC. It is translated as CASSRRDREETQYF.

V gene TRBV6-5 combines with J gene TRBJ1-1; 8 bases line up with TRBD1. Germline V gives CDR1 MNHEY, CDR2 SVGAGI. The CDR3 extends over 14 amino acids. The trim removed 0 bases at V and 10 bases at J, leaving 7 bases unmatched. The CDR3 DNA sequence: TGTGCCAGCAGTTACTCTGAAGGACAGGGAGTAGCTTTCTTT. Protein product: CASSYSEGQGVAFF.

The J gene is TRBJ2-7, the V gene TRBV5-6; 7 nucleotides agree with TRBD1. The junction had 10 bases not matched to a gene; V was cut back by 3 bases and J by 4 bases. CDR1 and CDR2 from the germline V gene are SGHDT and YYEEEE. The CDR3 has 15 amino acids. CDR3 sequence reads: CASSSRQGRRYEQYV. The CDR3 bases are TGTGCCAGCAGCTCCCGACAGGGTAGGCGGTACGAGCAGTACGTC.

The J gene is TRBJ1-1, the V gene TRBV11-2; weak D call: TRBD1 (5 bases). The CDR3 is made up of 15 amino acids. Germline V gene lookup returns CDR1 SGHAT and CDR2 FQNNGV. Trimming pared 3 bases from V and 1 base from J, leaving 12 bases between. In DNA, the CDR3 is TGTGCCAGCAGCTTTATTGGGCAGGGGAACACTGAAGCTTTCTTT. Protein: CASSFIGQGNTEAFF. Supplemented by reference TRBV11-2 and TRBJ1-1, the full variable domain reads EAGVAQSPRYKIIEKRQSVAFWCNPISGHATLYWYQQILGQGPKLLIQFQNNGVVDDSQLPKDRFSAERLKGVDSTLKIQPAKLEDSAVYLCASSFIGQGNTEAFFGQGTRLTVV.

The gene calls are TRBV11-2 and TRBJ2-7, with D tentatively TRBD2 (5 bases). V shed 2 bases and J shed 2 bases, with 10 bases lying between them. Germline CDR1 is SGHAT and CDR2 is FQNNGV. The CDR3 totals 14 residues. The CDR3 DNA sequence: TGTGCCAGCAGCTTAACTAGTACCGCCTACGAGCAGTACTTC. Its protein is CASSLTSTAYEQYF.